Following are 9 T cell receptor beta chains from one sample sequenced in a study of vaccination effects on CD4 cells after COVID-19. Antigen-specific CD4+ T cell clonotypes were called by their expansion after viral peptide-pool culture in ViraFEST. Following 10 days of culture, CD4+ T cells were isolated. Absence of prior SARS-CoV-2 infection characterized the vaccine recipients, who showed negative nucleocapsid antibodies. No antigen has been assigned to these receptors. Here immunoSEQ multiplex PCR was the method, and the copy in TCRdb shows in-frame clones only, minus some. The data show about 27,000 clones, 65% to 75% seen once. This specimen consisted of CD4+ T cells from PBMCs cultured with SARS-CoV-2 spike peptides, obtained before COVID-19 vaccination. These receptors were taken from a human donor who received a COVID-19 vaccine.

A single count supports this clone. The gene calls are TRBV19 and TRBJ2-5; tentative D call: TRBD1 (6 bases). V lost 5 bases to trimming and J lost 3 bases, with 10 bases between them. The germline CDR1 and CDR2 sequences are LNHDA and SQIVND (reference sequence). The CDR3 has 13 amino acids. CDR3 DNA sequence: TGTGCCAGTAGTTCGGGACACAAAGAGACCCAGTACTTC. It yields the protein CASSSGHKETQYF.

The chain combines TRBV19 with TRBJ1-3, with D perhaps TRBD1 (6 bases). The V gene lost 9 bases and the J gene lost 0 bases, with 6 bases spanning the gap. Germline loops: CDR1 LNHDA, CDR2 SQIVND (reference sequence). The CDR3 loop spans 12 amino acids. CDR3 loop: CARGGSGNTIYF. CDR3 sequence (DNA): TGTGCCAGAGGGGGCTCTGGAAACACCATATATTTT.

CDR3 in DNA: TGTGCCTGGAGTCCCCGTGGGACCCAGTACTTC. Its protein is CAWSPRGTQYF. The V gene is TRBV30, the J gene TRBJ2-5; D is ambiguous. Germline V CDR1 and CDR2: GTSNPN, SVGIG (reference sequence). V was shortened by 2 bases and J by 7 bases, with 8 bases between the two germline ends. There are 11 residues in the CDR3.

This clone was seen more than once but under ten times. The chain links TRBV6-1 to TRBJ1-6; 9 nucleotides line up with TRBD1. CDR3 size: 16 residues. V shed 1 base, J shed 8 bases, and the junction held 6 bases outside the gene matches. The germline gives CDR1 MNHNS, CDR2 SASEGT. The CDR3 region is CASSEEGGTGYSPLHF. The CDR3 region has the DNA TGTGCCAGCAGTGAAGAGGGGGGGACAGGGTATTCACCCCTCCACTTT.

J is TRBJ2-5 and V is TRBV5-1; 11 bases agree with TRBD2. The CDR3 length is 17 residues. After removal of 4 bases from V and 3 bases from J, the junction contained 11 bases not matched to a gene. Germline values: CDR1 SGHRS, CDR2 YFSETQ. The CDR3 loop is CASSPGPSGGSKETQYF. Here the CDR3 DNA reads TGCGCCAGCAGCCCAGGCCCTAGCGGGGGGTCCAAAGAGACCCAGTACTTC.

This clone showed up just a few times. The rearrangement links TRBV3-1 (or the pseudogene TRBV3-2) to TRBJ1-4, with a possible D match to TRBD1 (6 bases). Trimming removed 2 bases from V and 8 bases from J, with 15 bases in between. This CDR3 region has 15 residues. Germline CDR1 is LGHDT and CDR2 is YNNKEL (reference sequence). The CDR3 DNA reads as TGTGCCAGCAGCCAAAGTTCGGGGGCCTGGGAAAAACTGTTTTTT. Protein sequence: CASSQSSGAWEKLFF.

The gene calls are TRBV9 and TRBJ1-4; D unresolved. Trimming stripped 4 bases from V and 5 bases from J, with 18 bases between. Per the germline V gene, CDR1 is SGDLS and CDR2 is YYNGEE. The CDR3 length is 16 residues. The CDR3 region has the DNA TGTGCCAGCAGCACCTCGGACGGAAGTTGGAATGAAAAACTGTTTTTT. This sequence encodes CASSTSDGSWNEKLFF.

The rearrangement uses TRBV5-4 and TRBJ1-1; D possibly corresponds to TRBD1 (6 bases). In germline, CDR1 is SGHNT, CDR2 YYREEE (reference sequence). This CDR3 has 14 amino acids. V was pared by 1 base and J by 3 bases, with 10 bases between. The CDR3 sequence: CASSLQGQHTEAFF. In DNA, the CDR3 is TGTGCCAGCAGCTTGCAAGGACAGCACACTGAAGCTTTCTTT.

The chain joins TRBV2 to TRBJ2-5; 7 bases match TRBD2. The V gene end was trimmed by 8 bases and the J gene end by 5 bases; junction bases not matched to a gene: 14. CDR3 size: 15 residues. In germline, CDR1 is SNHLY, CDR2 FYNNEI. Here the CDR3 reads CASSDRAGRGETQYF. CDR3 nucleotides: TGTGCCAGCTCAGACCGGGCGGGGAGGGGTGAGACCCAGTACTTC. The whole variable domain, remainder taken from reference TRBV2 and TRBJ2-5, is EPEVTQTPSHQVTQMGQEVILRCVPISNHLYFYWYRQILGQKVEFLVSFYNNEISEKSEIFDDQFSVERPDGSNFTLKIRSTKLEDSAMYFCASSDRAGRGETQYFGPGTRLLVL.